The source of this TCR beta chain is a study of human versus mouse CDR3 diversity and MHC coevolution. Study-level information: Each sample yielded about 0.6 x 10^7 to 1.6 x 10^7 valid reads.

Profiled with immunoSEQ multiplex PCR; TCRdb holds only in-frame clones, not every one. The sample records about 60,000 clones, 90% to 95% being singletons. Broader study findings: About 6 MHC II alleles selected the human T cells. Humans had the largest estimated TCR beta repertoire, around 1.6 million clonotypes. The lowest clonal inequality scores came from two of three human donors.

In the case of this clone: Its antigen is undetermined.

Sequences were obtained from naive CD4+ T cells from blood. Subset denoted: CD45RO-negative CD62L-positive naive CD4 T cells. This receptor was identified in a person aged 55-75 years in good health.

The CDR3 coding sequence is TGTGCCATCAGTGACTTAGGGACTAGAAGTGAGCAGTACTTC. Its protein product is CAISDLGTRSEQYF. The chain has TRBV10-3 and TRBJ2-7, with 8 bases fitting TRBD2. Trimming took 3 bases from V and 7 from J; bases not matched to a gene: 8. Germline V lookup: CDR1 ENHRY, CDR2 SYGVKD. This CDR3 spans 14 amino acids.